The T cell receptor beta chain under discussion was sequenced for a study of blood T cell repertoires in COVID-19. Assay used: immunoSEQ multiplex PCR; TCRdb lists only in-frame clones, some missing. The table shows some 340,000 clones, with 90% to 95% occurring only once. V dropped 4 bases and J dropped 4; count of bases not matched to a gene: 4. Germline V gives CDR1 SNHLY, CDR2 FYNNEI. This CDR3 has 14 amino acids. Material: PBMCs or T cells enriched from blood (not recorded which). V usage is TRBV2 and J usage is TRBJ1-3, with TRBD1 matching 7 bases. The receptor's source is a woman in her twenties or thirties who had been exposed to COVID-19. CDR3 nucleotide sequence: TGTGCCAGCAGTGTCCCGGGACAGGGAAACACCATATATTTT. Translated: CASSVPGQGNTIYF.